The 10 T cell receptor beta chains reported below all come from one sample, sequenced in a study of T cell changes during pregnancy in multiple sclerosis. Sequenced by immunoSEQ multiplex PCR; TCRdb stores in-frame clones only, minus some. The table includes 50,000 to 60,000 clones, approximately 90% detected once. Sequenced material: peripheral blood, taken after pregnancy. Every receptor here comes from a female donor with multiple sclerosis, enrolled in a pregnancy study.

The chain employs TRBV9 and TRBJ2-2; 8 bases are a match to TRBD1. Germline V gene sequence: CDR1 SGDLS, CDR2 YYNGEE. This CDR3 has 15 amino acids. V was pared by 4 bases and J by 4 bases, with 6 bases of the junction left unmatched. The CDR3 sequence is CASSQDTGGTGELFF. The CDR3 coding sequence is TGTGCCAGCAGCCAGGATACAGGGGGCACCGGGGAGCTGTTTTTT.

The chain carries TRBV7-9 and TRBJ1-1, with D unclear. The germline V gene has CDR1 SEHNR and CDR2 FQNEAQ (reference sequence). Between the trimmed V and J ends, which lost 5 bases and 6 bases, there was a span of 19 bases. The length of the CDR3 is 15 residues. The CDR3, as DNA: TGTGCCAGCAGCCAGTCGGTATCGCGACGGGCTGAAGCTTTCTTT. Protein: CASSQSVSRRAEAFF.

The chain recombines TRBV10-2 with TRBJ1-1; possible D gene TRBD1, 6 bases. Trimming left V 6 bases short and J 5 bases short, with 13 bases between. The CDR3 contains 13 residues. The germline V gene encodes CDR1 WSHSY and CDR2 SAAADI. CDR3 in amino acids: CASRRGALTEAFF. The DNA for the CDR3 is TGCGCCAGCAGACGGGGGGCTCTGACTGAAGCTTTCTTT.

The V gene is TRBV7-2, the J gene TRBJ2-7; 8 bases align to TRBD1. With 3 bases clipped from V and 6 bases from J, the junction kept 7 bases outside the gene matches. The V gene's germline CDR1 is SGHTA and CDR2 FQGNSA. This CDR3 spans 14 amino acids. CDR3 region: CASSFRDRKAEQYF. In DNA form, the CDR3 reads TGTGCCAGCAGCTTTAGGGACAGGAAGGCCGAGCAGTACTTC. The full variable domain, its missing parts supplied by reference TRBV7-2 and TRBJ2-7, is GAGVSQSPSNKVTEKGKDVELRCDPISGHTALYWYRQSLGQGLEFLIYFQGNSAPDKSGLPSDRFSAERTGGSVSTLTIQRTQQEDSAVYLCASSFRDRKAEQYFGPGTRLTVT.

This chain links TRBV4-1 with TRBJ2-3; 9 positions match TRBD1. Germline CDR1 MGHRA, CDR2 YSYEKL. The CDR3 spans 15 residues. Trimming removed 1 base from V and 6 bases from J; junction bases left unmatched: 5. In DNA form, the CDR3 reads TGCGCCAGCAGCCAAGGGGACAGGGAAGAGGATACGCAGTATTTT. This codes for CASSQGDREEDTQYF.

The genes are TRBV7-2 and TRBJ1-3; TRBD1 might be the D (5 bases). The CDR3 length is 14 residues. Trimming stripped 3 bases from V and 5 bases from J, with 11 bases between. Germline lookup yields CDR1 SGHTA and CDR2 FQGNSA. The CDR3 DNA is TGTGCCAGCAGCTTCCTCGACAGTCGAAACACCATATATTTT. It yields the protein CASSFLDSRNTIYF.

The J gene is TRBJ2-6, the V gene TRBV27; a possible D gene is TRBD1 (6 bases). The CDR3 extends over 17 amino acids. Per germline, CDR1 MNHEY and CDR2 SMNVEV (reference sequence). Between the trimmed V and J ends, which lost 4 bases and 2 bases, there was a span of 15 bases. In nucleotides, the CDR3 is TGTGCCAGCAGTTCGCCCGGGACACCCCCTGGGGCCAACGTCCTGACTTTC. Its translation: CASSSPGTPPGANVLTF.

V is TRBV4-3 and J is TRBJ1-5; D gene uncertain. CDR3 length: 17 residues. Germline lookup yields CDR1 LGHNA and CDR2 YSLEER. The germline V and J ends were trimmed by 0 bases and 0 bases, with 12 bases remaining between them. The CDR3 DNA is TGCGCCAGCAGCCAAGATCTGAGTCAATATAGCAATCAGCCCCAGCATTTT. This codes for CASSQDLSQYSNQPQHF.

This clone showed up just once. The chain carries TRBV9 and TRBJ2-1; 9 positions agree with TRBD2. V shed 0 bases, J shed 4 bases, and the junction held 11 bases outside the gene matches. Germline-derived CDR1 and CDR2 are SGDLS and YYNGEE. The CDR3 runs to 18 residues. As DNA, the CDR3 is TGTGCCAGCAGCGTAGCTCCGGCTAGCGGGGAATCTTACAATGAGCAGTTCTTC. Translation: CASSVAPASGESYNEQFF.

The chain has TRBV10-3 and TRBJ2-3; the match to TRBD2 covers 12 bases. Germline trimming cut 10 bases from V and 4 bases from J; bases unmatched to any gene: 12. CDR3 length: 16 residues. Germline V lookup: CDR1 ENHRY, CDR2 SYGVKD. Written as DNA, the CDR3 is TGTGCCACAGAGGGGGCTAGCGGGGGGGCAGCAGATACGCAGTATTTT. Protein sequence: CATEGASGGAADTQYF.